The TCR beta chain under discussion was sequenced for a study of CD8 T cells in Susac syndrome. This CDR3 spans 16 amino acids. The germline V gene encodes CDR1 GTSNPN and CDR2 SVGIG (reference sequence). V lost 0 bases, J lost 7 bases, and 21 bases lay in between. With regard to this clonotype: Its antigen is unidentified.

Reverse transcription of about 0.45 to 1 ug RNA was performed with random hexamers. TCRdb reprocessed the immunoSEQ multiplex PCR reads via MiXCR and lists one record per CDR3 protein. The sample carries about 82,000 distinct CDR3 sequences, approximately 96% recorded once. Notes on the study in general: Clonal expansion was present among Susac CD8+ cells. This expansion reached its peak in TEMRA cells and in active patients.

The genes are TRBV30 and TRBJ2-5; D possibly corresponds to TRBD1 (6 bases). Sequenced: CD8+ T cells from PBMCs. The source is a human donor with Susac syndrome. CDR3: CAWSVLAVAGAGTQYF. In nucleotides, the CDR3 is TGTGCCTGGAGTGTATTGGCTGTGGCAGGGGCAGGGACCCAGTACTTC.